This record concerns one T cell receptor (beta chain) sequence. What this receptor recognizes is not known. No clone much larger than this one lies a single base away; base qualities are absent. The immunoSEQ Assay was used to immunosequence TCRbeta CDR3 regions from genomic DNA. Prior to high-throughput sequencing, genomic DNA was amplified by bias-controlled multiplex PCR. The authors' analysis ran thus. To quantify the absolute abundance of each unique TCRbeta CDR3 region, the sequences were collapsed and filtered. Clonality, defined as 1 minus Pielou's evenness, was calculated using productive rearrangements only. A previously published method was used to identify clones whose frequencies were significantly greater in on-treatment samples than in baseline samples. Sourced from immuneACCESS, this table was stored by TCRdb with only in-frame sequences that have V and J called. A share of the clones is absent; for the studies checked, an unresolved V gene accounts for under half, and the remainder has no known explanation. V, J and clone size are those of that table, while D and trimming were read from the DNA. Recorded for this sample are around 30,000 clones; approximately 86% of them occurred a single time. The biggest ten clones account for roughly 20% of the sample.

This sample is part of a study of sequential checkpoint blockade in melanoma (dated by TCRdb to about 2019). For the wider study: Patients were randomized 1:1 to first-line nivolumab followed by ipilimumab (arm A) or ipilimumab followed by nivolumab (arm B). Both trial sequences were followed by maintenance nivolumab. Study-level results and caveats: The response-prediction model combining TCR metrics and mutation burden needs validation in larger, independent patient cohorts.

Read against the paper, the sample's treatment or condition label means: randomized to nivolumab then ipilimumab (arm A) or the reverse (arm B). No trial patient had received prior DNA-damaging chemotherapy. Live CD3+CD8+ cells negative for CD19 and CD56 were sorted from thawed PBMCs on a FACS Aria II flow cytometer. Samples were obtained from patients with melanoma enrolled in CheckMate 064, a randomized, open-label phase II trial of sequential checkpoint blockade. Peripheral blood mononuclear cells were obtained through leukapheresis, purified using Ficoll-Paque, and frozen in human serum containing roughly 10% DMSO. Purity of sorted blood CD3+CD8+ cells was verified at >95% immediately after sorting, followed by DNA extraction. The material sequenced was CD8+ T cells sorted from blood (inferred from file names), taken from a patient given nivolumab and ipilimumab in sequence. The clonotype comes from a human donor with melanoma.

The sequenced DNA is TGCGCCAGCAGTCAAGAGACAAAAGGCTATGGCTACACCTTC. Its amino acids are CASSQETKGYGYTF. The rearrangement joined TRBV23-1 to TRBJ1-2; confidence is insufficient to name the D gene. TRBV23-1 is annotated as an ORF whose role is uncertain. The CDR3 runs 14 amino acids, cysteine and phenylalanine included. CDR3 DNA is the only sequence kept; it has 42 bases, read in frame from the first base. V drops 2 bases and J drops 4 bases, leaving 11 bases in between.